This TCR beta chain is from a study of T-cell reconstitution after alpha-beta-depleted transplantation in children. The TCRbeta library was prepared with unique molecular identifiers. TCRdb re-called the PCR reads with MiXCR, one entry per CDR3 protein. The repertoire holds 600,000 to 700,000 distinct CDR3 sequences, with 16% as singletons. This clonotype was found many times. This sequence was found in a human donor who donated a stem cell graft to a child with acute myeloid leukemia. The sequencing here drew on PBMCs from the stem cell graft donor, taken from the stem cell graft.

The CDR3 bases are TGCAGTGCTAGAGAGAGGCAGGGTCACCTCTACGAGCAGTACTTC. Translated: CSARERQGHLYEQYF. This rearrangement joins TRBV20-1 to TRBJ2-7, with a possible D match to TRBD1 (5 bases). Trimming took 0 bases from V and 3 from J, leaving 15 bases between them. This CDR3 comprises 15 residues. Germline CDR1 DFQATT, CDR2 SNEGSKA (reference sequence).